Listed below are T cell receptor beta chains from one sample, sequenced in a study of T cell repertoires in cytomegalovirus infection. TCRdb reprocessed the reads via MiXCR and lists one record per CDR3 protein. The profile covers 250,000 to 300,000 distinct CDR3 sequences, with about 25% appearing a single time and 14% taken by the ten largest. The sample taken for sequencing was PBMCs. The receptors were sampled from a human donor in good health (CMV status not recorded). Some clones in this sample may be carry-over from other donors' samples. CDR3s include the opening cysteine and the closing phenylalanine or tryptophan. The D gene is left open where the match is weak. Clone sizes are given selectively: once, few, many, or a class where the clone is expanded.

v_gene: TRBV29-1
j_gene: TRBJ2-3
d_gene: TRBD2
abundance: .
CDR3aa: CSVERGSTDTQYF

v_gene: TRBV29-1
j_gene: TRBJ1-3
d_gene: .
abundance: .
CDR3aa: CSITGNTIYF

v_gene: TRBV4-1
j_gene: TRBJ1-5
d_gene: .
abundance: .
CDR3aa: CASSQEGSWGRGNQPQHF

v_gene: TRBV20-1
j_gene: TRBJ2-1
d_gene: .
abundance: few
CDR3aa: CSARSPGRSEQFF

v_gene: TRBV28
j_gene: TRBJ2-1
d_gene: .
abundance: .
CDR3aa: CASTGGTRGYNEQFF

v_gene: TRBV7-2
j_gene: TRBJ2-4
d_gene: .
abundance: many
CDR3aa: CASSRLGVKSPHNIQYF

v_gene: TRBV7-2
j_gene: TRBJ1-1
d_gene: TRBD1
abundance: many
CDR3aa: CASSRQGVKTEAFF

v_gene: TRBV4-1
j_gene: TRBJ2-6
d_gene: .
abundance: many
CDR3aa: CASSQGFGSGANVLTF

v_gene: TRBV6-1
j_gene: TRBJ1-1
d_gene: .
abundance: .
CDR3aa: CASVGFYNTEAFF

v_gene: TRBV27
j_gene: TRBJ2-4
d_gene: .
abundance: .
CDR3aa: CASSGVLAKNIQYF

v_gene: TRBV20-1
j_gene: TRBJ2-7
d_gene: TRBD2
abundance: .
CDR3aa: CSAARLAANYEQYF

v_gene: TRBV7-8
j_gene: TRBJ1-5
d_gene: .
abundance: many
CDR3aa: CASSIQENQPQHF

v_gene: TRBV19
j_gene: TRBJ2-4
d_gene: .
abundance: .
CDR3aa: CASSIAAGRNIQYF

v_gene: TRBV15
j_gene: TRBJ2-7
d_gene: .
abundance: once
CDR3aa: CATSRDRSVSYEQYF

v_gene: TRBV7-2
j_gene: TRBJ2-7
d_gene: TRBD1
abundance: many
CDR3aa: CASSVDRIREQYF

v_gene: TRBV5-5
j_gene: TRBJ2-4
d_gene: .
abundance: .
CDR3aa: CASSSDAGSKNIQYF

v_gene: TRBV7-9
j_gene: TRBJ2-1
d_gene: .
abundance: .
CDR3aa: CASSLPSHDNEQFF

v_gene: TRBV7-2
j_gene: TRBJ2-5
d_gene: .
abundance: many
CDR3aa: CASSLRRASFQETQYF

v_gene: TRBV12-3/TRBV12-4
j_gene: TRBJ1-5
d_gene: .
abundance: .
CDR3aa: CASSRDHSNQPQHF

v_gene: TRBV2
j_gene: TRBJ1-1
d_gene: .
abundance: .
CDR3aa: CASNHRENTEAFF

v_gene: TRBV10-3
j_gene: TRBJ1-5
d_gene: .
abundance: few
CDR3aa: CAISESVGTMAQHF

v_gene: TRBV12-3/TRBV12-4
j_gene: TRBJ2-3
d_gene: .
abundance: .
CDR3aa: CASSLLGKDTQYF

v_gene: TRBV12-3/TRBV12-4
j_gene: TRBJ2-1
d_gene: .
abundance: many
CDR3aa: CASSPGTNEQFF

v_gene: TRBV19
j_gene: TRBJ1-5
d_gene: .
abundance: few
CDR3aa: CASTPGGTRQPQHF

v_gene: TRBV30
j_gene: TRBJ1-5
d_gene: .
abundance: .
CDR3aa: CAWSRTAIEQPQHF

v_gene: TRBV7-9
j_gene: TRBJ1-4
d_gene: TRBD1
abundance: .
CDR3aa: CASSAGQVSTNEKLFF

v_gene: TRBV19
j_gene: TRBJ1-5
d_gene: TRBD1
abundance: .
CDR3aa: CASNRGGQPQHF

v_gene: TRBV28
j_gene: TRBJ2-5
d_gene: .
abundance: .
CDR3aa: CASTLRGGQETQYF